Listed below are T cell receptor beta chains from one sample, sequenced in a study of T cells in Graves' hyperthyroidism and ophthalmopathy. TCRdb re-called the multiplex PCR reads through MiXCR, storing one row per CDR3 protein. Counted here are about 330,000 distinct CDR3 sequences, roughly 13% occurring once; the ten biggest clones make up around 32%. The sample was blood. The receptors stem from a woman between 40 and 55 years old with Graves' ophthalmopathy. Each CDR3 is given with its conserved first and last residue. D genes are given only for firm matches. The size field is filled for only some rows; it gives once, few, many or a size class.

v_call	j_call	clone_size	d_call	cdr3_nt	cdr3_aa
TRBV19	TRBJ2-1	many	NA	TGTGCCAGTAGTAGGGAGATCAATGAGCAGTTCTTC	CASSREINEQFF
TRBV12-3/TRBV12-4	TRBJ2-1	many	NA	TGTGCCAGCAGAGGTTGGCAGGAACTCACTGAGCAGTTCTTC	CASRGWQELTEQFF
TRBV7-2	TRBJ1-1	many	TRBD1	TGTGCCAGCAGAAAGACAGGGCCCACTGAAGCTTTCTTT	CASRKTGPTEAFF
TRBV20-1	TRBJ2-4	many	NA	TGCAGTGCTAGAGGGCCGGGAATAGCCAAAAACATTCAGTACTTC	CSARGPGIAKNIQYF
TRBV27	TRBJ1-1	few	TRBD1	TGTGCCAGCAGTCCCTCCCGGGACAGGGGGAACACTGAAGCTTTCTTT	CASSPSRDRGNTEAFF
TRBV29-1	TRBJ2-5	few	TRBD1	TGCAGCGTTGCGAGATGGACAGGTAACCCGTGGGAGACCCAGTACTTC	CSVARWTGNPWETQYF
TRBV12-3/TRBV12-4	TRBJ2-1	many	NA	TGTGCCAGCAGTACTTCCTCCCAAGCGGACTACAATGAGCAGTTCTTC	CASSTSSQADYNEQFF
TRBV11-2	TRBJ2-3	many	TRBD2	TGTGCCAGCAGCTCCAGGACTAGCGGGATGGCGGCAGATACGCAGTATTTT	CASSSRTSGMAADTQYF
TRBV14	TRBJ2-5	few	NA	TGTGCCAGCAGCGGGACGTACCTGGAGGGCCAGTACTTC	CASSGTYLEGQYF
TRBV20-1	TRBJ1-1	NA	NA	TGCAGTGCTAGAGACCAAAAGACCTCACAGCAGAACACTGAAGCTTTCTTT	CSARDQKTSQQNTEAFF
TRBV20-1	TRBJ1-1	many	NA	TGCAGTACCGGTGGGGGGGATGGTGAAGCTTTCTTT	CSTGGGDGEAFF
TRBV29-1	TRBJ1-2	many	TRBD1	TGCAGCGTTGCTGGACAGGGGGACGTCTATGGCTACACCTTC	CSVAGQGDVYGYTF
TRBV6-1	TRBJ1-1	many	NA	TGTGCCAGCAGTTTCCCAATATCCGACAGGAACACTGAAGCTTTCTTT	CASSFPISDRNTEAFF
TRBV19	TRBJ2-1	few	TRBD2	TGTGCCAGTAGTAGCGGGAGGGTGTACAATGAGCAGTTCTTC	CASSSGRVYNEQFF
TRBV9	TRBJ2-7	many	NA	TGTGCCAGCAGCGTAGAGGTGGGCTACGAGCAGTACTTC	CASSVEVGYEQYF
TRBV4-2	TRBJ2-1	NA	TRBD2	TGTGCCAGCAGCCCAGCCGGGACTAGTGGACGGGATGAGCAGTTCTTC	CASSPAGTSGRDEQFF
TRBV24-1	TRBJ2-1	many	NA	TGTGCCACCAGTGACCCAGGTTTCGATGAGCAGTTCTTC	CATSDPGFDEQFF
TRBV7-2	TRBJ1-1	many	TRBD1	TGTGCCAGCAGCTTGAAGGGACAGGGTAGGACTGAAGCTTTCTTT	CASSLKGQGRTEAFF
TRBV7-2	TRBJ2-7	NA	NA	TGTGCCAGTAGCATAGCGATCCACTACGGGCAGTACTTC	CASSIAIHYGQYF
TRBV18	TRBJ1-4	many	NA	TGTGCCAGCTCATCCACAGGGCCCGATGAAAAACTGTTTTTT	CASSSTGPDEKLFF
TRBV5-1	TRBJ2-3	few	TRBD2	TGCGCCAGCAGCCAGGGACTAGCGGGGGGCACAGATACGCAGTATTTT	CASSQGLAGGTDTQYF
TRBV19	TRBJ1-2	NA	TRBD1	TGTGCCATAACCAGGGGGGAAAACTATGGCTACACCTTC	CAITRGENYGYTF
TRBV5-1	TRBJ2-7	once	NA	TGCGCCAGCAGCTTGGCCGGGTATTTCTCCGAGGAGCAGTACTTC	CASSLAGYFSEEQYF
TRBV2	TRBJ2-5	many	NA	TGTGCCAGCAGTCCGGACTTGTGGGAGACCCAGTACTTC	CASSPDLWETQYF
TRBV5-1	TRBJ1-4	NA	NA	TGCGCCAGCAGCTCGGGACGGACAACTAATGAAAAACTGTTTTTT	CASSSGRTTNEKLFF
TRBV5-6	TRBJ2-2	few	TRBD1	TGTGCCAGCAGCCCCCAGACAGGGCTCACCGGGGAGCTGTTTTTT	CASSPQTGLTGELFF
TRBV12-5	TRBJ2-2	many	NA	TGTGCTAGTGGTTTAGCGAAATACACCGGGGAGCTGTTTTTT	CASGLAKYTGELFF
TRBV6-1	TRBJ2-1	many	TRBD1	TGTGCCAGCAGTGAAGGGGGACAGGCCTTCAATGAGCAGTTCTTC	CASSEGGQAFNEQFF
TRBV10-1	TRBJ1-5	NA	NA	TGCGCCAGCAGTGAGTCGGGCAGCGGATATCAGCCCCGGCATTTT	CASSESGSGYQPRHF
TRBV19	TRBJ1-1	many	NA	TGTGCCAGTAGAGGAAGGAGACGGACGAACACTGAAGCTTTCTTT	CASRGRRRTNTEAFF
TRBV6-2/TRBV6-3	TRBJ1-6	NA	NA	TGTGCCATCAAGGGGAGCTCCTATAATTCACCCCTCCACTTT	CAIKGSSYNSPLHF
TRBV29-1	TRBJ1-1	NA	NA	TGCAGCGTTGAATGGGTGGGATCGAACACTGAAGCTTTCTTT	CSVEWVGSNTEAFF
TRBV3-1	TRBJ1-1	many	NA	TGTGCCAGCAGCCAAGCCGGGGGCGCGAGAAGGACTGAAGCTTTCTTT	CASSQAGGARRTEAFF
TRBV3-1	TRBJ2-1	many	TRBD1	TGTGCCAGCAGCCAGAGGGACAGGGGTCTGAGGAATGAGCAGTTCTTC	CASSQRDRGLRNEQFF
TRBV20-1	TRBJ2-1	many	TRBD2	TGCAGTGCTAGTGGGGAGTTCGGGAGGGCCGTCAATGAGCAGTTCTTC	CSASGEFGRAVNEQFF
TRBV2	TRBJ2-4	NA	TRBD2	TGTGCCAGCAGCGACCCAAGGACTAGCGGGGACAACCTAGCCAAAAACATTCAGTACTTC	CASSDPRTSGDNLAKNIQYF
TRBV10-3	TRBJ2-1	NA	TRBD2	TGTGCCATCACCCCTAGCGGGAGGACGTACAATGAGCAGTTCTTC	CAITPSGRTYNEQFF
TRBV6-5	TRBJ2-3	many	NA	TGTGCCAGCAGTTACTCGACTCGAGGAGCGTCTACAGATACGCAGTATTTT	CASSYSTRGASTDTQYF
TRBV28	TRBJ2-1	many	TRBD2	TGTGCCAGCAGTTTATGGAGCGGGAGGGGAAATGAGCAGTTCTTC	CASSLWSGRGNEQFF
TRBV20-1	TRBJ2-7	few	NA	TGCAGTGCTAGAGATCCCCTGGGCAGGAGCTCCTACGAGCAGTACTTC	CSARDPLGRSSYEQYF
TRBV20-1	TRBJ1-4	NA	TRBD1	TGCAGTGCAGCGAACCGGGACAGGGGTAATGAAAAACTGTTTTTT	CSAANRDRGNEKLFF
TRBV11-2	TRBJ2-3	NA	TRBD2	TGTGCCAGCAGCTTTAGCGGGGTGCCAGATACGCAGTATTTT	CASSFSGVPDTQYF